This T cell receptor (beta chain) is drawn from a study of cytomegalovirus exposure and HLA in healthy donors. Study information: Among roughly 180 million T cells, an earlier analysis found roughly 110 million unique TCR beta sequences.

On this clone: Its antigen is still unknown.

Vbeta (60) and Jbeta (13) primers were used in the PCR. Sequencing used immunoSEQ multiplex PCR; TCRdb keeps in-frame clones, though not all of them. The sample lists 90,000 to 120,000 clones, around 77% seen once, with 4.2% in the top ten. Study-level findings and limits: Analyses of presence and absence presupposed an approximately uniform sequencing depth across donors. Earlier analysis found most TCR beta V segments productive about 87% or about 30% of the time.

CDR3 length: 14 residues. From germline, CDR1 is SGHRS and CDR2 YFSETQ. V gave up 4 bases and J gave up 5 bases; unmatched junction bases: 6. The specimen sequenced was PBMCs. The TCR sequence derives from a male donor in good health and CMV-seronegative. The chain uses TRBV5-1 and TRBJ1-1; 9 bases fit TRBD1. Written as DNA, the CDR3 is TGCGCCAGCAGCCCAGAGACAGGGGGTACTGAAGCTTTCTTT. Residues: CASSPETGGTEAFF. Full variable domain (missing parts from reference TRBV5-1 and TRBJ1-1): KAGVTQTPRYLIKTRGQQVTLSCSPISGHRSVSWYQQTPGQGLQFLFEYFSETQRNKGNFPGRFSGRQFSNSRSEMNVSTLELGDSALYLCASSPETGGTEAFFGQGTRLTVV.